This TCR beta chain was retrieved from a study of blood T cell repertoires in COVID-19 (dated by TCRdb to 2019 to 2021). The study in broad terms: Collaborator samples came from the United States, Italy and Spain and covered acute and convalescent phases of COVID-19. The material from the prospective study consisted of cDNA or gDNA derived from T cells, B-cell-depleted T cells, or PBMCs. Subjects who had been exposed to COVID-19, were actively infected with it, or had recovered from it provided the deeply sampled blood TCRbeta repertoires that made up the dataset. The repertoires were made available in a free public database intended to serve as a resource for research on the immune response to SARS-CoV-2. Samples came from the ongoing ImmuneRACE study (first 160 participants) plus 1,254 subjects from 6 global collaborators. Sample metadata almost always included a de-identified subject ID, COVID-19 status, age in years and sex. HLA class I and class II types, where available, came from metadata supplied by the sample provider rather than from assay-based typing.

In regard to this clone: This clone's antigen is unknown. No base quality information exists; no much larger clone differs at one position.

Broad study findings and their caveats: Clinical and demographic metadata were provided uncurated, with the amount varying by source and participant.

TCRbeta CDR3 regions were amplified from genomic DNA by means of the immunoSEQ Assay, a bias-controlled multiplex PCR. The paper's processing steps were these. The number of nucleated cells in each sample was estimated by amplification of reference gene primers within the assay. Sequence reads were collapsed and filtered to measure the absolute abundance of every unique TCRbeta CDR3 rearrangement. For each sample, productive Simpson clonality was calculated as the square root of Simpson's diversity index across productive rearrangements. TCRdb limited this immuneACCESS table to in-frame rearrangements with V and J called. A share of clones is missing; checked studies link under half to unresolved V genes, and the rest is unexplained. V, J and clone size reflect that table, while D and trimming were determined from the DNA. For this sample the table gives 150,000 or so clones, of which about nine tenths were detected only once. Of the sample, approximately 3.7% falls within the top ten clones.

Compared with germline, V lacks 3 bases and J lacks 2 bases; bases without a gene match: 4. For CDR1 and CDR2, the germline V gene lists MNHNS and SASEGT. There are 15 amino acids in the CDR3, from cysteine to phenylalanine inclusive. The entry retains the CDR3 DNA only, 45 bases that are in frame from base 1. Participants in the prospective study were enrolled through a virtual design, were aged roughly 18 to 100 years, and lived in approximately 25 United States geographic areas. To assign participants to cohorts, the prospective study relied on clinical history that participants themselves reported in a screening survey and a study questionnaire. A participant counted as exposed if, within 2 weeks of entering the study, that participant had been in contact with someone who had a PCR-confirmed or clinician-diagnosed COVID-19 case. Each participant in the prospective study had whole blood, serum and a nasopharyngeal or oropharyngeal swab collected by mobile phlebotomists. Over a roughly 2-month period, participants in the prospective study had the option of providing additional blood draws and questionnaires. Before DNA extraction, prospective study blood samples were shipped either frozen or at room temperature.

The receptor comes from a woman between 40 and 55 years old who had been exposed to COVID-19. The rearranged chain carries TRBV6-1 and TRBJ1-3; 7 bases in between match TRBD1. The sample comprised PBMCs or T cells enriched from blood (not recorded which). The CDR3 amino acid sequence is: CASSDMTGTGNTIYF. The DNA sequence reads TGTGCCAGCAGTGATATGACAGGGACTGGAAACACCATATATTTT.